This is a list of T cell receptor beta chains from one sample in a study of blood T cell repertoires in COVID-19. Profiling relied on immunoSEQ multiplex PCR, and the TCRdb table lists in-frame clones only, not all of them. This sample carries tens of thousands of clones, about four fifths of them seen once, and the ten largest clones take around a third. The sample was peripheral blood. The receptors come from a man at least 80 years old with acute or convalescent COVID-19. The CDR3 runs from the conserved cysteine through the conserved F or W. D genes are given only for firm matches. A row's size may be missing; if present it is once, few, many or a size class.

CDR3 protein: CASSPRQGSGTDTQYF
CDR3 DNA: TGTGCCAGCAGCCCCAGACAGGGGAGTGGCACAGATACGCAGTATTTT
V gene: TRBV7-2
J gene: TRBJ2-3
clone size: .
D gene: TRBD1

CDR3 protein: CASSPGQVAYNEQFF
CDR3 DNA: TGTGCCAGCAGCCCGGGACAGGTGGCCTACAATGAGCAGTTCTTC
V gene: TRBV7-2
J gene: TRBJ2-1
clone size: .
D gene: TRBD1

CDR3 protein: CASTRTSADTQYF
CDR3 DNA: TGTGCCAGTACTAGGACTAGCGCAGATACGCAGTATTTT
V gene: TRBV19
J gene: TRBJ2-3
clone size: .
D gene: TRBD2

CDR3 protein: CASSRSRDRGSDTQYF
CDR3 DNA: TGTGCCAGCAGCCGATCGCGGGACAGGGGCTCAGATACGCAGTATTTT
V gene: TRBV7-3
J gene: TRBJ2-3
clone size: .
D gene: TRBD1

CDR3 protein: CASSFGGFSTDTQYF
CDR3 DNA: TGTGCCAGCAGCTTCGGGGGTTTCAGCACAGATACGCAGTATTTT
V gene: TRBV11-2
J gene: TRBJ2-3
clone size: .
D gene: .

CDR3 protein: CASSLRVWPQHF
CDR3 DNA: TGTGCCAGCAGTTTGCGGGTTTGGCCCCAGCATTTT
V gene: TRBV12-3/TRBV12-4
J gene: TRBJ1-5
clone size: .
D gene: .

CDR3 protein: CSAETGGGYTF
CDR3 DNA: TGCAGCGCTGAGACAGGGGGAGGCTACACCTTC
V gene: TRBV29-1
J gene: TRBJ1-2
clone size: .
D gene: TRBD1

CDR3 protein: CASSGGIVEKLFF
CDR3 DNA: TGTGCCAGCAGTGGGGGGATCGTTGAAAAACTGTTTTTT
V gene: TRBV27
J gene: TRBJ1-4
clone size: .
D gene: .

CDR3 protein: CASSPPIAVYEQFF
CDR3 DNA: TGTGCCAGCTCACCACCGATTGCGGTCTATGAGCAGTTCTTC
V gene: TRBV18
J gene: TRBJ2-1
clone size: .
D gene: .

CDR3 protein: CASSQDLLRGGSYNEQFF
CDR3 DNA: TGTGCCAGCAGCCAAGATCTATTACGGGGGGGGTCCTACAATGAGCAGTTCTTC
V gene: TRBV14
J gene: TRBJ2-1
clone size: .
D gene: TRBD2

CDR3 protein: CASSPDRVGGYTF
CDR3 DNA: TGTGCCAGCAGCCCGGACAGGGTGGGAGGCTACACCTTC
V gene: TRBV3-1/TRBV3-2
J gene: TRBJ1-2
clone size: .
D gene: TRBD1

CDR3 protein: CASSPTPTGPNQPQHF
CDR3 DNA: TGTGCCAGCAGTCCCACACCGACAGGGCCCAATCAGCCCCAGCATTTT
V gene: TRBV6-8
J gene: TRBJ1-5
clone size: .
D gene: TRBD1

CDR3 protein: CASSTPGTGEKKLFF
CDR3 DNA: TGTGCCAGTAGTACCCCCGGGACAGGGGAAAAAAAACTGTTTTTT
V gene: TRBV19
J gene: TRBJ1-4
clone size: .
D gene: TRBD1

CDR3 protein: CASSFRRGNYEQYF
CDR3 DNA: TGTGCCAGCAGCTTCAGGCGGGGCAACTACGAGCAGTACTTC
V gene: TRBV13
J gene: TRBJ2-7
clone size: .
D gene: .

CDR3 protein: CASSSHRAYEQYF
CDR3 DNA: TGTGCCAGCAGCTCGCACCGGGCCTACGAGCAGTACTTC
V gene: TRBV11-2
J gene: TRBJ2-7
clone size: few
D gene: .

CDR3 protein: CSVESPQRSSYNEQFF
CDR3 DNA: TGCAGCGTTGAATCCCCACAGAGAAGCTCCTACAATGAGCAGTTCTTC
V gene: TRBV29-1
J gene: TRBJ2-1
clone size: .
D gene: .

CDR3 protein: CASSEAQYGVSGNTIYF
CDR3 DNA: TGTGCCAGCAGTGAAGCGCAATACGGAGTTTCTGGAAACACCATATATTTT
V gene: TRBV6-1
J gene: TRBJ1-3
clone size: .
D gene: .

CDR3 protein: CASSYAGRHGYTF
CDR3 DNA: TGTGCCAGCAGTTACGCAGGGCGCCATGGCTACACCTTC
V gene: TRBV6-2/TRBV6-3
J gene: TRBJ1-2
clone size: .
D gene: .

CDR3 protein: CASSPEHEQFF
CDR3 DNA: TGTGCCAGCTCGCCAGAGCATGAGCAGTTCTTC
V gene: TRBV18
J gene: TRBJ2-1
clone size: .
D gene: .

CDR3 protein: CASSVYRGQGTEAFF
CDR3 DNA: TGTGCCAGCAGCGTCTACAGGGGGCAAGGGACTGAAGCTTTCTTT
V gene: TRBV7-2
J gene: TRBJ1-1
clone size: .
D gene: TRBD1

CDR3 protein: CASSLSRGPSGTDTQYF
CDR3 DNA: TGTGCCAGCAGTCTCTCGAGAGGGCCGAGCGGCACAGATACGCAGTATTTT
V gene: TRBV7-2
J gene: TRBJ2-3
clone size: .
D gene: .

CDR3 protein: CASSSGRDASGNTIYF
CDR3 DNA: TGTGCCAGCAGTTCGGGCAGGGATGCCTCTGGAAACACCATATATTTT
V gene: TRBV6-5
J gene: TRBJ1-3
clone size: .
D gene: .

CDR3 protein: CASSFGAAQETQYF
CDR3 DNA: TGTGCCAGCAGCTTCGGAGCGGCACAAGAGACCCAGTACTTC
V gene: TRBV7-2
J gene: TRBJ2-5
clone size: .
D gene: .

CDR3 protein: CASSIGGDQPQHF
CDR3 DNA: TGTGCCAGTAGTATCGGGGGGGATCAGCCCCAGCATTTT
V gene: TRBV19
J gene: TRBJ1-5
clone size: .
D gene: .

CDR3 protein: CASSLFTGPKNEQYF
CDR3 DNA: TGTGCCAGCAGCTTATTCACAGGGCCAAAGAACGAGCAGTACTTC
V gene: TRBV7-2
J gene: TRBJ2-7
clone size: .
D gene: .

CDR3 protein: CASSSSDRSNTEAFF
CDR3 DNA: TGCGCCAGCAGCTCCTCCGACAGGTCGAACACTGAAGCTTTCTTT
V gene: TRBV5-1
J gene: TRBJ1-1
clone size: once
D gene: .

CDR3 protein: CASSYRDRVGQFF
CDR3 DNA: TGTGCCAGCAGCTACCGGGACAGGGTAGGGCAGTTCTTC
V gene: TRBV7-2
J gene: TRBJ2-1
clone size: .
D gene: TRBD1

CDR3 protein: CASRVGLAGWETQYF
CDR3 DNA: TGTGCCAGCAGAGTAGGACTAGCGGGGTGGGAGACCCAGTACTTC
V gene: TRBV6-5
J gene: TRBJ2-5
clone size: .
D gene: TRBD2

CDR3 protein: CASSELRQGAVGMNTEAFF
CDR3 DNA: TGTGCCAGCAGCGAACTGAGACAGGGGGCGGTTGGGATGAACACTGAAGCTTTCTTT
V gene: TRBV5-6
J gene: TRBJ1-1
clone size: once
D gene: TRBD1

CDR3 protein: CASSLAASGGYEQYF
CDR3 DNA: TGTGCCAGCAGCTTAGCGGCTAGCGGGGGCTACGAGCAGTACTTC
V gene: TRBV11-1
J gene: TRBJ2-7
clone size: .
D gene: TRBD2

CDR3 protein: CASSSGQGRETQYF
CDR3 DNA: TGCGCCAGCAGCTCCGGACAGGGGAGGGAGACCCAGTACTTC
V gene: TRBV5-1
J gene: TRBJ2-5
clone size: .
D gene: TRBD1

CDR3 protein: CASSPRGDRGTGELFF
CDR3 DNA: TGTGCCAGCAGCCCACGTGGGGACAGGGGTACCGGGGAGCTGTTTTTT
V gene: TRBV9
J gene: TRBJ2-2
clone size: .
D gene: TRBD1

CDR3 protein: CAWQGRASGRTNNEQFF
CDR3 DNA: TGTGCCTGGCAGGGCCGAGCTAGCGGGAGAACAAACAATGAGCAGTTCTTC
V gene: TRBV30
J gene: TRBJ2-1
clone size: .
D gene: TRBD2

CDR3 protein: CASTTTFARGGHEQYF
CDR3 DNA: TGTGCCAGCACCACGACCTTCGCTCGCGGGGGCCACGAGCAGTACTTC
V gene: TRBV5-6
J gene: TRBJ2-7
clone size: .
D gene: .

CDR3 protein: CASGRGYEQYF
CDR3 DNA: TGTGCTAGTGGGAGAGGTTACGAGCAGTACTTC
V gene: TRBV12-5
J gene: TRBJ2-7
clone size: few
D gene: .

CDR3 protein: CASSFFSAYEQYF
CDR3 DNA: TGTGCCAGCAGCTTTTTCTCGGCCTACGAGCAGTACTTC
V gene: TRBV5-5
J gene: TRBJ2-7
clone size: .
D gene: .

CDR3 protein: CASSEGDPTSVTTDTQYF
CDR3 DNA: TGTGCCAGCAGTGAAGGGGACCCGACTAGCGTGACCACAGATACGCAGTATTTT
V gene: TRBV6-1
J gene: TRBJ2-3
clone size: .
D gene: TRBD2

CDR3 protein: CASSGWGFIAGGPATDTQYF
CDR3 DNA: TGCGCCAGCTCGGGTTGGGGCTTTATAGCGGGGGGGCCAGCCACAGATACGCAGTATTTT
V gene: TRBV10-2
J gene: TRBJ2-3
clone size: .
D gene: TRBD2

CDR3 protein: CASSSYSGEAFF
CDR3 DNA: TGTGCCAGCAGCTCCTACAGCGGGGAAGCTTTCTTT
V gene: TRBV7-2
J gene: TRBJ1-1
clone size: .
D gene: .

CDR3 protein: CASSPRLAGTRFTQYF
CDR3 DNA: TGTGCCAGCAGCCCCCGACTAGCGGGGACACGGTTTACGCAGTATTTT
V gene: TRBV9
J gene: TRBJ2-3
clone size: .
D gene: TRBD2

CDR3 protein: CASSDSDNTEAFF
CDR3 DNA: TGTGCCAGCAGTGACAGTGATAACACTGAAGCTTTCTTT
V gene: TRBV25-1
J gene: TRBJ1-1
clone size: .
D gene: .

CDR3 protein: CSVVEYNEKLFF
CDR3 DNA: TGCAGCGTTGTCGAGTATAATGAAAAACTGTTTTTT
V gene: TRBV29-1
J gene: TRBJ1-4
clone size: .
D gene: .

CDR3 protein: CASSQIRDRGGGNYGYTF
CDR3 DNA: TGCGCCAGCAGCCAAATCCGGGACAGGGGGGGTGGTAACTATGGCTACACCTTC
V gene: TRBV4-3
J gene: TRBJ1-2
clone size: .
D gene: TRBD1

CDR3 protein: CASRPGTVNRNTIYF
CDR3 DNA: TGTGCCAGCAGGCCCGGGACAGTTAATCGAAACACCATATATTTT
V gene: TRBV6-5
J gene: TRBJ1-3
clone size: .
D gene: TRBD1

CDR3 protein: CASTPGLLAGGPQLTDTQYF
CDR3 DNA: TGTGCCAGCACCCCGGGGCTACTAGCGGGGGGGCCGCAACTCACAGATACGCAGTATTTT
V gene: TRBV27
J gene: TRBJ2-3
clone size: .
D gene: TRBD2

CDR3 protein: CASSQEIRGTEAFF
CDR3 DNA: TGTGCCAGCAGCCAAGAGATCCGGGGCACTGAAGCTTTCTTT
V gene: TRBV3-1/TRBV3-2
J gene: TRBJ1-1
clone size: .
D gene: .

CDR3 protein: CASRSQGGGYTF
CDR3 DNA: TGTGCCAGCAGATCACAGGGTGGTGGCTACACCTTC
V gene: TRBV27
J gene: TRBJ1-2
clone size: .
D gene: .

CDR3 protein: CSVGQGGFYEQYF
CDR3 DNA: TGCAGCGTCGGACAGGGGGGGTTCTACGAGCAGTACTTC
V gene: TRBV29-1
J gene: TRBJ2-7
clone size: .
D gene: TRBD1

CDR3 protein: CASRADSSYEQYF
CDR3 DNA: TGTGCCAGCAGAGCGGACAGTTCCTACGAGCAGTACTTC
V gene: TRBV5-4
J gene: TRBJ2-7
clone size: few
D gene: .

CDR3 protein: CASSPLTSGGYTGELFF
CDR3 DNA: TGTGCCAGCTCACCCCTGACTAGCGGGGGGTACACCGGGGAGCTGTTTTTT
V gene: TRBV18
J gene: TRBJ2-2
clone size: once
D gene: TRBD2

CDR3 protein: CASSLRQSLNTEAFF
CDR3 DNA: TGCGCCAGCAGCTTACGACAGTCCTTAAACACTGAAGCTTTCTTT
V gene: TRBV5-1
J gene: TRBJ1-1
clone size: .
D gene: .

CDR3 protein: CASSPPTGMSEKLFF
CDR3 DNA: TGTGCCAGCAGTCCCCCGACAGGGATGAGTGAAAAACTGTTTTTT
V gene: TRBV28
J gene: TRBJ1-4
clone size: .
D gene: TRBD1

CDR3 protein: CASSSGPGQYF
CDR3 DNA: TGTGCCAGCAGTTCCGGTCCCGGTCAGTACTTC
V gene: TRBV6-5
J gene: TRBJ2-7
clone size: few
D gene: .

CDR3 protein: CAGGLVNSPLHF
CDR3 DNA: TGTGCCGGGGGGTTGGTCAATTCACCCCTCCACTTT
V gene: TRBV6-5
J gene: TRBJ1-6
clone size: .
D gene: .

CDR3 protein: CASSLDTPSTDTQYF
CDR3 DNA: TGCGCCAGCAGCCTGGACACCCCTAGCACAGATACGCAGTATTTT
V gene: TRBV5-1
J gene: TRBJ2-3
clone size: .
D gene: .

CDR3 protein: CSVPGAGNTIYF
CDR3 DNA: TGCAGCGTCCCGGGAGCTGGAAACACCATATATTTT
V gene: TRBV29-1
J gene: TRBJ1-3
clone size: .
D gene: .

CDR3 protein: CASSDGGDANKEQFF
CDR3 DNA: TGCGCCAGCAGTGATGGAGGGGATGCCAATAAGGAACAGTTCTTC
V gene: TRBV10-1
J gene: TRBJ2-1
clone size: .
D gene: .